The sample holds one count of the clone carrying this T cell receptor (beta chain). The data belong to a study of PD-L1 blockade in urothelial cancer. Across the study: Males with bladder-origin urothelial cancer made up about 85% of the roughly 30 patients. It was at 3 weeks (second dose) and 6 weeks after treatment start that blood was analyzed.

Generated by immunoSEQ multiplex PCR, the TCRdb table keeps only in-frame clones and is missing some. The sample comprises about 40,000 clones, 84% of which are singletons, and under 12% rests with the top ten. The time point was: peripheral blood 6 weeks after treatment start. Germline assignment: CDR1 MNHEY and CDR2 SMNVEV (reference sequence). Trimming took 4 bases from V and 4 from J; bases not matched to a gene: 7. CDR3 length: 15 amino acids. The chain recombines TRBV27 with TRBJ2-3, with TRBD2 matching 8 bases. The sample in question was PBMCs, obtained around atezolizumab (anti-PD-L1) treatment. The sequence was obtained from a middle-aged man with urothelial cancer. CDR3 sequence (DNA): TGTGCCAGCAGTTCCAGCGGGAGCCCCTCAGATACGCAGTATTTT. Translation gives CASSSSGSPSDTQYF.